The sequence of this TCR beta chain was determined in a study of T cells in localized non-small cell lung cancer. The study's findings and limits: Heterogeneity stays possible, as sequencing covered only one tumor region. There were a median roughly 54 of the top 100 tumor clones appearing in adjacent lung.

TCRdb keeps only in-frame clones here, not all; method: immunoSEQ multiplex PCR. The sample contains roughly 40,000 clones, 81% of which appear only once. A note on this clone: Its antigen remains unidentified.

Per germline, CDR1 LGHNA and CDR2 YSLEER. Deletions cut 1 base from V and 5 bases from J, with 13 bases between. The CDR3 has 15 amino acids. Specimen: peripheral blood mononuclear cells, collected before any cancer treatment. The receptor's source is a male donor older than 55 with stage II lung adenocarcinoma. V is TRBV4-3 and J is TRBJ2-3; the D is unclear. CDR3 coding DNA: TGCGCCAGCAGCCAAGGTGGGCTAGTCGTAGATACGCAGTATTTT. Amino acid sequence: CASSQGGLVVDTQYF.